These 15 T cell receptor beta chains were sequenced from one sample in a study of T cells in localized non-small cell lung cancer. Here immunoSEQ multiplex PCR was the method, and the copy in TCRdb shows in-frame clones only, minus some. This table holds around 40,000 clones, about 86% found once. This sample comprised peripheral blood, obtained before any cancer treatment. Receptors originate from a man aged 35 to 70 with stage I lung adenocarcinoma.

The chain combines TRBV4-1 with TRBJ2-7; a possible D gene is TRBD2 (5 bases). Per germline, CDR1 MGHRA and CDR2 YSYEKL. V was shortened by 3 bases and J by 7 bases, with 19 bases between the two germline ends. This CDR3 is 15 amino acids long. CDR3 loop: CASSQNGILFREQYF. In DNA form, the CDR3 reads TGCGCCAGCAGCCAGAACGGGATACTGTTTAGGGAGCAGTACTTC.

The chain links TRBV5-1 to TRBJ2-3; 7 nucleotides align to TRBD2. Losses at the gene ends were 0 bases for V and 4 bases for J; bases not matched to a gene: 11. The germline V gene has CDR1 SGHRS and CDR2 YFSETQ. This CDR3 has 17 amino acids. Here the CDR3 reads CASSLVVASGSPDTQYF. In nucleotides, the CDR3 is TGCGCCAGCAGCTTGGTCGTGGCTAGCGGATCACCAGATACGCAGTATTTT.

J is TRBJ2-4 and V is TRBV29-1, with D maybe TRBD2 (6 bases). Trimming shortened V by 4 bases and J by 8 bases, and 15 bases separated the two germline ends. The CDR3 has 13 residues. The germline CDR1 and CDR2 sequences are SQVTM and ANQGSEA. The CDR3 nucleotides are TGCAGCGTTGTTAACCCCGGGGAGGACATTCAGTACTTC. Translated: CSVVNPGEDIQYF.

The chain combines TRBV7-2 with TRBJ2-5; 10 bases fit TRBD2. The CDR3 is 17 amino acids. V shed 1 base and J 0 bases; nucleotides not matched to a gene: 5. Per germline, CDR1 SGHTA and CDR2 FQGNSA. The CDR3 is CASSLGRLAGNQETQYF. As DNA, the CDR3 is TGTGCCAGCAGCTTAGGTAGACTAGCGGGTAACCAAGAGACCCAGTACTTC.

This rearrangement joins TRBV27 to TRBJ2-3, with 8 bases matching TRBD1. The germline V gene encodes CDR1 MNHEY and CDR2 SMNVEV (reference sequence). The CDR3 extends over 14 amino acids. V shed 3 bases and J 1 base; nucleotides not matched to a gene: 0. The CDR3 bases are TGTGCCAGCAGTTTGGACAGGGGCACAGATACGCAGTATTTT. Translating gives CASSLDRGTDTQYF.

The chain couples TRBV4-1 to TRBJ1-5; a weak D match, TRBD1 (5 bases). V lost 1 base to trimming and J lost 7 bases, with 8 bases between them. Per germline, CDR1 MGHRA and CDR2 YSYEKL. The CDR3 contains 13 residues. In nucleotides, the CDR3 is TGCGCCAGCAGCCAAGGGGGCAGGCAGCCCCAGCATTTT. Protein: CASSQGGRQPQHF.

The chain links TRBV27 to TRBJ2-1; D is uncertain. The germline V gene encodes CDR1 MNHEY and CDR2 SMNVEV (reference sequence). V lost 2 bases to trimming and J lost 5 bases, with 10 bases between them. There are 14 residues in the CDR3. CDR3: CASSLVGLHNEQFF. In DNA form, the CDR3 reads TGTGCCAGCAGTTTAGTAGGGCTACACAATGAGCAGTTCTTC.

The rearrangement joins TRBV7-9 to TRBJ2-7, with 11 bases matching TRBD2. The CDR3 spans 15 residues. The germline gives CDR1 SEHNR, CDR2 FQNEAQ (reference sequence). The ends lost 4 bases at V and 7 bases at J; junction bases unmatched: 9. CDR3 bases: TGTGCCAGCAGCTCATATAGCGGGAGGGCAGGGGAGCAGTACTTC. Residues: CASSSYSGRAGEQYF.

The sample holds one count of this clone. The gene calls are TRBV4-1 and TRBJ1-2, with D uncertain. The germline V gene encodes CDR1 MGHRA and CDR2 YSYEKL. The V end lost 2 bases, the J end lost 1 base, and 5 bases lay between the germline ends. The CDR3 totals 13 residues. The chain's CDR3 is CASSQNFNYGYTF. The CDR3 nucleotides are TGCGCCAGCAGCCAAAATTTTAACTATGGCTACACCTTC.

CDR3 residues: CASSIDRAGRGNEQFF. The DNA of the CDR3 is TGTGCCAGTAGTATAGATCGAGCGGGACGGGGCAATGAGCAGTTCTTC. The chain recombines TRBV19 with TRBJ2-1, with 7 bases fitting TRBD2. The CDR3 sequence is 16 residues long. V dropped 0 bases and J dropped 6; count of bases not matched to a gene: 8. Germline-derived CDR1 and CDR2 are LNHDA and SQIVND (reference sequence).

The chain has TRBV9 and TRBJ1-2; D not certain. The germline V and J ends were trimmed by 0 bases and 8 bases, with 14 bases remaining between them. This CDR3 has 14 amino acids. From germline, CDR1 is SGDLS and CDR2 YYNGEE. CDR3 nucleotides: TGTGCCAGCAGCGTAGTAAATCAAGGAGGAGGCTACACCTTC. It codes for CASSVVNQGGGYTF.

The chain is built from TRBV18 and TRBJ2-7; D unresolved. Trimming removed 3 bases at V and 3 bases at J, with 12 bases between. Per germline, CDR1 KGHSH and CDR2 LQKENI. The CDR3 is made up of 14 amino acids. As DNA, the CDR3 is TGTGCCAGCTCACCGCGTGGCACGAACTACGAGCAGTACTTC. Its protein is CASSPRGTNYEQYF.

J is TRBJ2-1 and V is TRBV5-1; no definite D call. This CDR3 region has 15 residues. The germline CDR1 and CDR2 sequences are SGHRS and YFSETQ. V was pared by 0 bases and J by 2 bases, with 9 bases between. CDR3 sequence: CASSLGSETYNEQFF. The CDR3 nucleotides are TGCGCCAGCAGCTTGGGCAGCGAGACCTACAATGAGCAGTTCTTC.

The rearrangement uses TRBV5-1 and TRBJ1-2, with D possibly matching TRBD1 (6 bases). V was cut by 4 bases and J by 4 bases, with 17 bases left in between. The length of the CDR3 is 15 residues. Germline V CDR1 and CDR2: SGHRS, YFSETQ. The CDR3 bases are TGCGCCAGCAGCCCCCGAGGGGGGGTGGGCTATGGCTACACCTTC. Protein sequence: CASSPRGGVGYGYTF.

The chain uses TRBV5-1 and TRBJ2-1; 9 bases agree with TRBD1. This CDR3 contains 15 residues. The V and J ends lost 4 bases and 2 bases, in that order; junction bases with no gene match: 4. CDR1 SGHRS and CDR2 YFSETQ come from the germline V gene. For the CDR3, the DNA is TGCGCCAGCAGCGAACAGGGGGCGGCCTACAATGAGCAGTTCTTC. This sequence encodes CASSEQGAAYNEQFF.